The 15 T cell receptor beta chains below were found in one sample sequenced in a study of blood T cell repertoires in COVID-19. This table comes from immunoSEQ multiplex PCR, and its TCRdb copy is limited to in-frame clones, with some not included. This table has 45,000 or so clones, 89% appearing once. The material sequenced was peripheral blood. All receptors derive from a man between 65 and 79 years old with active COVID-19.

This chain uses TRBV2 with TRBJ1-5, with D uncertain. V lost 6 bases and J 3 bases, leaving 9 bases between the germline ends. Germline values: CDR1 SNHLY, CDR2 FYNNEI. The CDR3 totals 13 residues. The CDR3 sequence: CASSVRYNQPQHF. The CDR3 DNA is TGTGCCAGCAGCGTCCGGTACAATCAGCCCCAGCATTTT.

This chain joins TRBV7-2 and TRBJ2-5; 8 positions match TRBD2. This CDR3 is 17 amino acids long. V dropped 1 base and J dropped 1; count of bases not matched to a gene: 8. Germline V gives CDR1 SGHTA, CDR2 FQGNSA. The CDR3 DNA reads TGTGCCAGCAGCTTAGGACTGACGGGGGGGACCCAAGAGACCCAGTACTTC. Amino acids: CASSLGLTGGTQETQYF.

The chain employs TRBV13 and TRBJ2-3; 9 positions match TRBD2. The CDR3 totals 17 residues. Germline values: CDR1 PRHDT, CDR2 FYEKMQ (reference sequence). Unmatched junction bases numbered 12, after V lost 5 bases and J lost 3 bases. As DNA, the CDR3 is TGTGCCAGCAGCAAGAAACCGGGACTAGCTCAAACAGATACGCAGTATTTT. This codes for CASSKKPGLAQTDTQYF.

V and J are TRBV6-5 and TRBJ1-2, with D perhaps TRBD1 (6 bases). V lost 0 bases to trimming and J lost 7 bases, with 15 bases between them. The CDR3 sequence is 15 residues long. Germline values: CDR1 MNHEY, CDR2 SVGAGI. DNA of the CDR3: TGTGCCAGCAGTTACTCAGGGGGGGTATATCTTGGCTACACCTTC. Translated: CASSYSGGVYLGYTF.

The chain is built from TRBV14 and TRBJ1-6; D is possibly TRBD1 (5 bases). Germline CDR1 reads SGHDN; CDR2 reads FVKESK. V was clipped by 0 bases and J by 8 bases, with 11 bases between them. The CDR3 is 15 amino acids. In DNA form, the CDR3 reads TGTGCCAGCAGCCAAGACAGGGAGCGGGATTCACCCCTCCACTTT. Translating it yields CASSQDRERDSPLHF.

This rearrangement joins TRBV4-3 to TRBJ1-6; D unclear. Germline CDR1 is LGHNA and CDR2 is YSLEER. The V and J ends lost 0 bases and 7 bases respectively, with 16 bases between them. This CDR3 spans 17 amino acids. The CDR3 is CASSQDVEMVRNSPLHF. CDR3 coding DNA: TGCGCCAGCAGCCAAGATGTGGAGATGGTGCGGAATTCACCCCTCCACTTT.

The chain is built from TRBV2 and TRBJ2-3, with a possible D match to TRBD1 (5 bases). The CDR3 has 14 amino acids. CDR1 is SNHLY and CDR2 is FYNNEI in the germline V gene. The V end lost 7 bases, the J end lost 2 bases, and 13 bases lay between the germline ends. CDR3 sequence: CASNQDSITDTQYF. The CDR3, as DNA: TGTGCCAGCAACCAAGACAGTATCACAGATACGCAGTATTTT.

The gene calls are TRBV3-1 (or the pseudogene TRBV3-2) and TRBJ1-1; tentatively, D is TRBD1 (6 bases). The germline gives CDR1 LGHDT, CDR2 YNNKEL (reference sequence). This CDR3 contains 15 residues. V dropped 6 bases and J dropped 0 bases, with 14 bases sitting between them. In nucleotides, the CDR3 is TGTGCCAGCAGGCTTGGACAGACCATGAACACTGAAGCTTTCTTT. Translated, it gives CASRLGQTMNTEAFF.

V is TRBV7-2 and J is TRBJ1-6; 8 nucleotides match TRBD1. V lost 4 bases and J lost 3; bases outside the gene matches: 11. CDR1 and CDR2 from the germline V gene are SGHTA and FQGNSA. The CDR3 length is 18 residues. The CDR3 DNA reads as TGTGCCAGCAGCTCGAAACCACAGGGGGTCGACTATAATTCACCCCTCCACTTT. Its translation: CASSSKPQGVDYNSPLHF. Filled out from reference TRBV7-2 and TRBJ1-6, the complete variable domain reads GAGVSQSPSNKVTEKGKDVELRCDPISGHTALYWYRQSLGQGLEFLIYFQGNSAPDKSGLPSDRFSAERTGGSVSTLTIQRTQQEDSAVYLCASSSKPQGVDYNSPLHFGNGTRLTVT.

The CDR3 spells CASSQDRQGLDSPLHF. As DNA, the CDR3 is TGCGCCAGCAGCCAAGACCGACAGGGTTTGGATTCACCCCTCCACTTT. V is TRBV4-1 and J is TRBJ1-6, with 7 bases that match TRBD1. V was pared by 0 bases and J by 8 bases, with 7 bases of the junction left unmatched. This CDR3 has 16 amino acids. Germline V CDR1 and CDR2: MGHRA, YSYEKL.

This chain uses TRBV28 with TRBJ2-5, with 7 positions matching TRBD2. V lost 9 bases and J lost 0; bases outside the gene matches: 1. CDR3 length equals 12 residues. Looked up from germline, CDR1 is MDHEN and CDR2 is SYDVKM. Written as DNA, the CDR3 is TGTGCCAGGGGGGGGTACCAAGAGACCCAGTACTTC. It yields the protein CARGGYQETQYF.

The chain combines TRBV3-1 (or the pseudogene TRBV3-2) with TRBJ2-5; 11 bases match TRBD2. The germline V gene encodes CDR1 LGHDT and CDR2 YNNKEL (reference sequence). V gave up 0 bases and J gave up 5 bases; unmatched junction bases: 5. This CDR3 contains 16 residues. The CDR3 sequence is CASSQDWASGGETQYF. Written as DNA, the CDR3 is TGTGCCAGCAGCCAAGATTGGGCTAGCGGGGGGGAGACCCAGTACTTC.

V gene TRBV28 combines with J gene TRBJ1-4, with TRBD1 identical over 9 bases. V gave up 6 bases and J gave up 1 base; unmatched junction bases: 3. This CDR3 has 15 residues. Germline lookup yields CDR1 MDHEN and CDR2 SYDVKM. Here the CDR3 reads CASSTGGRTNEKLFF. The CDR3 DNA reads TGTGCCAGCAGCACAGGGGGCAGAACTAATGAAAAACTGTTTTTT.

The gene calls are TRBV6-1 and TRBJ2-3, with a weak D call TRBD2 (7 bases). The V gene lost 0 bases and the J gene lost 4 bases, with 11 bases spanning the gap. CDR1 and CDR2 (germline): MNHNS, SASEGT. The CDR3 runs to 15 residues. CDR3 protein: CASSEAWGGPDTQYF. In nucleotides, the CDR3 is TGTGCCAGCAGTGAAGCGTGGGGGGGCCCAGATACGCAGTATTTT.

The J gene is TRBJ1-1, the V gene TRBV15; D is ambiguous. Germline loops: CDR1 LNHNV, CDR2 YYDKDF (reference sequence). The CDR3 sequence is 16 residues long. The V end was cut by 0 bases, the J end by 8 bases, with 19 bases between. This chain's CDR3 is CATSRDGLQLGLEAFF. DNA for the CDR3: TGTGCCACCAGCAGAGATGGATTACAGCTTGGTTTAGAAGCTTTCTTT.